This TCR beta chain was sequenced for a study of shared clonotypes between healthy human individuals. Study-level results: The study generally estimated greater richness for naive than memory subsets. Depth was large, yet rarefaction showed that sorted-subset sequencing was incomplete.

CDR1 is SGHNT and CDR2 is YYREEE in the germline V gene (reference sequence). V dropped 6 bases and J dropped 3 bases, with 18 bases sitting between them. There are 15 residues in the CDR3. Measured with immunoSEQ multiplex PCR; TCRdb has only the in-frame clones, and not every one. The sample consists of around 600,000 clones, approximately 97% of them appearing once. Notes on this clone: Its specificity is unknown.

The study enrolled healthy HIV-negative adults without recent acute infections or vaccinations as donors. The clonotype originates from a woman aged 30 to 39 in good health. The sequenced material came from naive CD4+ T cells sorted from blood. As to subset: CD45RA+ positively selected. The chain is built from TRBV5-4 and TRBJ2-5; maybe TRBD2 (5 bases). The CDR3 coding sequence is TGTGCCAGCAAACTTGGTCCGGGGTCGAAAGAGACCCAGTACTTC. This sequence encodes CASKLGPGSKETQYF.